This T cell receptor beta chain was sequenced for a study of radiation and T cells in renal cell carcinoma. Study-level information: Nephrectomy followed 15 Gy stereotactic body radiation by 4 weeks. Study-wide results and caveats: No pretreatment tumor biopsies were available for baseline clonotypes. Top tumor clonotypes rose in blood 2 weeks post-radiation, then contracted.

A word on this clone: Its antigen is currently unknown.

Documented time point: baseline pretreatment blood. Treatment specified: 15 Gy SBRT to primary tumor, nephrectomy 4 weeks later. The patient's renal cell carcinoma had clear cell pathology. The CDR3 contains 17 residues. Trimming cost V 3 bases and J 7 bases; bases outside gene matches: 10. Germline V gene lookup returns CDR1 LGHNA and CDR2 YSLEER. Sequencing used immunoSEQ multiplex PCR; TCRdb keeps in-frame clones, though not all of them. The table lists 150,000 or so clones, roughly 83% of them singletons, with approximately 24% in the top ten. The material sequenced was blood, taken from a patient whose treatment included radiotherapy and nephrectomy. This receptor was identified in a woman between 45 and 65 years old with renal cell carcinoma. The rearrangement links TRBV4-3 to TRBJ2-2; 11 positions agree with TRBD2. The CDR3 nucleotides are TGCGCCAGCAGCCAGGGGTTAGCGGGAGGGCGTAACGGGGAGCTGTTTTTT. Protein sequence: CASSQGLAGGRNGELFF.